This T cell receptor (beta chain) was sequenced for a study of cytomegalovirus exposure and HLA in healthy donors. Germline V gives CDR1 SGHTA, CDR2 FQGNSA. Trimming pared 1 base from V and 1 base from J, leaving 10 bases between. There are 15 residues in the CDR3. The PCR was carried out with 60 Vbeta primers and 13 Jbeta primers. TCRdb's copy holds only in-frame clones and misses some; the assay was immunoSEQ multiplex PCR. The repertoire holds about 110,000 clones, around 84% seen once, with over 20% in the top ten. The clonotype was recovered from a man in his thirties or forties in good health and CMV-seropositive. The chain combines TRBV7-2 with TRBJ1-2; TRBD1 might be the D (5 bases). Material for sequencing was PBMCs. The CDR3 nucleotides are TGTGCCAGCAGCTTAGGGGGCAGCTATAACTATGGCTACACCTTC. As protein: CASSLGGSYNYGYTF.